The source of this TCR beta chain is a study of cytomegalovirus exposure and HLA in healthy donors. General study results and limits: Cytomegalovirus-associated TCR beta chains were listed, numbering roughly 150.

The table came from immunoSEQ multiplex PCR; TCRdb's copy has only in-frame clones and leaves some out. The sample gives roughly 80,000 clones, 85% to 95% of which show up once; over 0.65% is in the top ten. As regards this clone: The antigen remains unidentified.

Looked up from germline, CDR1 is KGHSH and CDR2 is LQKENI. V was clipped by 1 base and J by 9 bases, with 11 bases between them. The CDR3 has 13 residues. The donors belonged to the approximately 120-subject validation cohort, separate from the roughly 710-subject first cohort. The chain joins TRBV18 to TRBJ2-3; perhaps TRBD2 as D (5 bases). The sample consisted of PBMCs. The TCR comes from a young man in good health and CMV-seronegative. For the CDR3, the DNA is TGTGCCAGCTCACCACAAGGGAGTGACACGCAGTATTTT. Residues: CASSPQGSDTQYF.